This T cell receptor (beta chain) was captured by sequencing in a study of PD-1 blockade in classical Hodgkin lymphoma. Trimming removed 8 bases from V and 2 bases from J, with 16 bases in between. Germline CDR1 is MNHNY and CDR2 is SVGAGI (reference sequence). The CDR3 has 14 amino acids. Time point indicated: cycle 4 day 1 (C4D1), after five to seven weeks of nivolumab. After autologous stem cell transplantation all patients relapsed, and prior brentuximab vedotin exposure differed between cohorts. Note on this clone: What it binds is not known.

Notes on the study in general: The drivers behind the repertoire differences, possibly disease activity or prior therapy, remain undefined. Newly diagnosed patients were reported to exhibit reduced baseline TCR diversity relative to healthy donors.

Sequenced by immunoSEQ multiplex PCR; TCRdb stores in-frame clones only, minus some. The data hold about 96,000 clones, with roughly 91% observed a single time. The specimen comprised peripheral blood mononuclear cells (PBMCs), sampled before the fourth cycle of nivolumab. This TCR derives from a human donor with classical Hodgkin lymphoma. V is TRBV6-6 and J is TRBJ2-7; perhaps TRBD2 as D (5 bases). CDR3 sequence reads: CASSIGGPTYEQYF. The DNA for the CDR3 is TGTGCCAGCTCTATAGGCGGGCCTACCTACGAGCAGTACTTC.